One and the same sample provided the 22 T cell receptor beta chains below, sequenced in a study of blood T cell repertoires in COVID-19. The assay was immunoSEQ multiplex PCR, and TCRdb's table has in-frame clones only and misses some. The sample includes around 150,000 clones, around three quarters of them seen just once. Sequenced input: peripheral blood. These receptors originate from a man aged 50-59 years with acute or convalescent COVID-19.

This CDR3 is CASSPRDRVYGYTF. The CDR3 coding sequence is TGTGCCAGCAGTCCCAGGGACAGGGTTTATGGCTACACCTTC. J is TRBJ1-2 and V is TRBV27; TRBD1 aligns across 9 bases. Germline V gene lookup returns CDR1 MNHEY and CDR2 SMNVEV (reference sequence). The length of the CDR3 is 14 residues. V dropped 5 bases and J dropped 5; count of bases not matched to a gene: 6.

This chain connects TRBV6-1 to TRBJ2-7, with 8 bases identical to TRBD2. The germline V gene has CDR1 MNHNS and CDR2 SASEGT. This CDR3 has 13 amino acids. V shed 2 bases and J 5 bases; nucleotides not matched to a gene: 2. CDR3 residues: CASSESRGDEQYF. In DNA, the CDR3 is TGTGCCAGCAGTGAATCGCGGGGGGACGAGCAGTACTTC.

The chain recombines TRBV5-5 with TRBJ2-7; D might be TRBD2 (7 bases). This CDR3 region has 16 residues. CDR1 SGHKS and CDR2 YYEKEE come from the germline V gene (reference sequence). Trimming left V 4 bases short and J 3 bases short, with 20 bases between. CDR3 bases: TGTGCCAGCAGCACCGACATCGGGGGGCGTTTCTACGAGCAGTACGTC. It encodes CASSTDIGGRFYEQYV.

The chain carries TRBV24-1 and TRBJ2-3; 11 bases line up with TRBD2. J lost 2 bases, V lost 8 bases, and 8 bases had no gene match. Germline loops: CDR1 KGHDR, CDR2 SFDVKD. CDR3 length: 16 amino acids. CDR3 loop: CATKPGLAAYTDTQYF. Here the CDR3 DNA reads TGTGCCACCAAACCGGGACTAGCGGCCTACACAGATACGCAGTATTTT.

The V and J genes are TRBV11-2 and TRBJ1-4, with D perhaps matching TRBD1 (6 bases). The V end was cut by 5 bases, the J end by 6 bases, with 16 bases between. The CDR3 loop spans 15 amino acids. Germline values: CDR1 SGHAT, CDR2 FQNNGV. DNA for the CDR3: TGTGCCAGCAGCAGGAAGGGGGAGTCGGATGAAAAACTGTTTTTT. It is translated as CASSRKGESDEKLFF. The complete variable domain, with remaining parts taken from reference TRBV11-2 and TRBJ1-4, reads EAGVAQSPRYKIIEKRQSVAFWCNPISGHATLYWYQQILGQGPKLLIQFQNNGVVDDSQLPKDRFSAERLKGVDSTLKIQPAKLEDSAVYLCASSRKGESDEKLFFGSGTQLSVL.

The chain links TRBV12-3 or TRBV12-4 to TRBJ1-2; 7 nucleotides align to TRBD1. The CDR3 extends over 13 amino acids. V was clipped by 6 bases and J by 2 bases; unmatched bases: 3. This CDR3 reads CASSRDRNYGYTF. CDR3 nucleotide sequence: TGTGCCAGCAGCAGGGACAGAAACTATGGCTACACCTTC.

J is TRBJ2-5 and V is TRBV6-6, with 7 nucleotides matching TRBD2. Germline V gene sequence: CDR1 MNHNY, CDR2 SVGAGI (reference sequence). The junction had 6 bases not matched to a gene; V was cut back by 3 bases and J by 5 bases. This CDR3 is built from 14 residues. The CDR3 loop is CASSYGRGLETQYF. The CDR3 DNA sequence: TGTGCCAGCAGTTATGGGAGGGGCCTGGAGACCCAGTACTTC.

CDR3 bases: TGTGCCAGCAGTTTTCAACAGGGGATTGGCTACACCTTC. This translates into CASSFQQGIGYTF. The chain combines TRBV28 with TRBJ1-2, with 7 nucleotides matching TRBD1. V lost 3 bases and J lost 7; bases outside the gene matches: 5. CDR3 length equals 13 residues. Germline V CDR1 and CDR2: MDHEN, SYDVKM.

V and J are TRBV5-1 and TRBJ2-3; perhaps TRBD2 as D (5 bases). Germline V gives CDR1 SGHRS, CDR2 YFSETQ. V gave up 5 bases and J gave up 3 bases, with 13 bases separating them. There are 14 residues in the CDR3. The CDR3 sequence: CASREEAMTDTQYF. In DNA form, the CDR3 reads TGCGCCAGCAGGGAGGAAGCTATGACAGATACGCAGTATTTT.

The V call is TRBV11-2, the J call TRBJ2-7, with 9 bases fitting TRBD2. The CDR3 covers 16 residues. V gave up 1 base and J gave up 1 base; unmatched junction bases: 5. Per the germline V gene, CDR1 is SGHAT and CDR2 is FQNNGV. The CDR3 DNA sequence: TGTGCCAGCAGCTTAGGGGTTAGCGGGGGTTCCTACGAGCAGTACTTC. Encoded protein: CASSLGVSGGSYEQYF.

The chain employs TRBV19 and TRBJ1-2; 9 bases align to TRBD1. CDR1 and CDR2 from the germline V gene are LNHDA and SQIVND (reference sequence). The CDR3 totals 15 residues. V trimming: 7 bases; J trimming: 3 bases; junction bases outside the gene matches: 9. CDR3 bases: TGTGCCAGTAATTTCCGACAGGGGGAGGACTATGGCTACACCTTC. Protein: CASNFRQGEDYGYTF.

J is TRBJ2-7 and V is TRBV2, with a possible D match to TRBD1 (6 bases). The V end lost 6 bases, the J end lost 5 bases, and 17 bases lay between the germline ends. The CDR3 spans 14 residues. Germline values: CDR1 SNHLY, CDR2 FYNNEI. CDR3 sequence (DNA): TGTGCCAGCAGATCCGGGGACAAGGGCAACGAGCAGTACTTC. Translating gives CASRSGDKGNEQYF.

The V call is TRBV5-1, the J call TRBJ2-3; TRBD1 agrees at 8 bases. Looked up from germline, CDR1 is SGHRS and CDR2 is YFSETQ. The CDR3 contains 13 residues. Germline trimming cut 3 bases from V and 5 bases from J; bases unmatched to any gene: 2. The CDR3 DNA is TGCGCCAGCAGCTCACAGGGGGGAGATACGCAGTATTTT. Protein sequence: CASSSQGGDTQYF. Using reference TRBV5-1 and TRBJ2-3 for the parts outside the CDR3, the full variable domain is KAGVTQTPRYLIKTRGQQVTLSCSPISGHRSVSWYQQTPGQGLQFLFEYFSETQRNKGNFPGRFSGRQFSNSRSEMNVSTLELGDSALYLCASSSQGGDTQYFGPGTRLTVL.

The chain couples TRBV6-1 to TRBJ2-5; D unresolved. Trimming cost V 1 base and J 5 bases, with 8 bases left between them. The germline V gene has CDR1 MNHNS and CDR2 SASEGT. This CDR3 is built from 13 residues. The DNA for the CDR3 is TGTGCCAGCAGTGAAGGATTACTGGAGACCCAGTACTTC. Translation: CASSEGLLETQYF.

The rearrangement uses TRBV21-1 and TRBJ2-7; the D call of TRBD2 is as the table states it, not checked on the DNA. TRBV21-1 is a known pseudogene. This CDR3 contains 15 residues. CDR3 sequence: CASSNGSGGRLQQYF. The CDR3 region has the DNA TGTGCCAGCAGCAATGGGAGCGGGGGCCGGCTGCAGCAGTACTTC.

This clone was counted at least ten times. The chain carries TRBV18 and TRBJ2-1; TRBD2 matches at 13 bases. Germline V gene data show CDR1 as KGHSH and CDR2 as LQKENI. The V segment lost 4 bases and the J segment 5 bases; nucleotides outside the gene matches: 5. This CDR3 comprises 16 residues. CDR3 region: CASSHPGLAGHNEQFF. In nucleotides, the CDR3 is TGTGCCAGCTCACATCCGGGACTAGCGGGGCACAATGAGCAGTTCTTC.

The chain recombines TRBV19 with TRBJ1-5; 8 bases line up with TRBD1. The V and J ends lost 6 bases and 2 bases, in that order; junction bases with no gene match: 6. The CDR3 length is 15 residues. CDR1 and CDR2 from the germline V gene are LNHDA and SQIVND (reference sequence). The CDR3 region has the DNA TGTGCCAGTAGAACGCAGGGGGCTGGCAATCAGCCCCAGCATTTT. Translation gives CASRTQGAGNQPQHF.

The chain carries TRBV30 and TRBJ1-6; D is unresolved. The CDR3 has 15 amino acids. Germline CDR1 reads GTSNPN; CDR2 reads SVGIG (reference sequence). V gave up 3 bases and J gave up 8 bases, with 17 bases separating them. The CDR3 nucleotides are TGTGCCTGGAGCTCTAATACCCAGGTCCATTCACCCCTCCACTTT. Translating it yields CAWSSNTQVHSPLHF.

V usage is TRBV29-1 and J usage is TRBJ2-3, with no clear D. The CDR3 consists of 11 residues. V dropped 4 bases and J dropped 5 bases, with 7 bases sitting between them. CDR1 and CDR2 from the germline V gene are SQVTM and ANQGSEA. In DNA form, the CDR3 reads TGCAGCGTTGTACGCGGAGATACGCAGTATTTT. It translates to CSVVRGDTQYF.

This CDR3 reads CASSLGQGDGNEQFF. DNA of the CDR3: TGTGCCAGCAGCCTGGGACAGGGGGATGGGAATGAGCAGTTCTTC. The chain carries TRBV7-8 and TRBJ2-1; TRBD1 matches at 11 bases. The CDR3 is 15 residues long. V shed 5 bases, J shed 7 bases, and the junction held 7 bases outside the gene matches. Germline CDR1 and CDR2: SGHVS and FQNEAQ.

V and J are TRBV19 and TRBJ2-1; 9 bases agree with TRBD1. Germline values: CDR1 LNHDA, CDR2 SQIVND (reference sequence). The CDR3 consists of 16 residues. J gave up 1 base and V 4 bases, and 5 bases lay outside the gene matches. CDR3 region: CASSTRTGESYNEQFF. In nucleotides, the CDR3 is TGTGCCAGTAGTACCCGGACAGGGGAATCCTACAATGAGCAGTTCTTC. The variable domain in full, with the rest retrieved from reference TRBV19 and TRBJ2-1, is DGGITQSPKYLFRKEGQNVTLSCEQNLNHDAMYWYRQDPGQGLRLIYYSQIVNDFQKGDIAEGYSVSREKKESFPLTVTSAQKNPTAFYLCASSTRTGESYNEQFFGPGTRLTVL.

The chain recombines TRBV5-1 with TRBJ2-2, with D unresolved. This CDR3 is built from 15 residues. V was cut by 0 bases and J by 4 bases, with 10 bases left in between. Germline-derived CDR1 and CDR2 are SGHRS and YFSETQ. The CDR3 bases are TGCGCCAGCAGCTTGGCCGTCTCGAGCACCGGGGAGCTGTTTTTT. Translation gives CASSLAVSSTGELFF.